A single sample gave rise to the 2 T cell receptor beta chains below, sequenced in a study of early T cells in non-severe SARS-CoV-2 infection. TCRdb processed the 5' RACE reads anew with MiXCR; each CDR3 protein has one entry. The repertoire has about 50,000 distinct CDR3 sequences, approximately 9% of them found once; the top ten carry approximately 5.3%. The specimen comprised whole blood, sampled at baseline. The receptors shown here come from an adult who was a healthcare worker with PCR-confirmed SARS-CoV-2 infection or an uninfected control (not recorded which).

This chain links TRBV28 with TRBJ2-7, with D possibly matching TRBD1 (5 bases). The germline gives CDR1 MDHEN, CDR2 SYDVKM. This CDR3 is 15 amino acids long. V lost 5 bases and J lost 0, with 14 bases in between. The CDR3 reads CASSQRQSNSYEQYF. The CDR3 DNA follows: TGTGCCAGCAGTCAACGACAGTCCAACTCCTACGAGCAGTACTTC.

Ten or more counts support this clonotype. The genes are TRBV6-1 and TRBJ1-6; no definite D call. The CDR3 runs 13 residues. V gave up 4 bases and J gave up 10 bases, with 11 bases separating them. From germline, CDR1 is MNHNS and CDR2 SASEGT. For the CDR3, the DNA is TGTGCCAGCAGTGCGAAGAAGGGATCACCCCTCCACTTT. As protein: CASSAKKGSPLHF.